This T cell receptor beta chain emerged from a study of blood T cell repertoires in COVID-19. Study overall: Samples of COVID-19 (acute and convalescent) were obtained from the United States, Italy and Spain.

TCRdb's table, derived via immunoSEQ multiplex PCR, lists solely in-frame clones and lacks some. The top ten clones hold 3% to 4.5% of a sample with about 140,000 clones, 70% to 85% of them seen once. This clone was found once. This TCR was recovered from a man aged 60-69 years with acute or convalescent COVID-19. The sample was peripheral blood.

As DNA, the CDR3 is TGTGCCAGTAGTCCGGGGACAGGGTCTTCCCACGAGCAGTACTTC. As protein: CASSPGTGSSHEQYF. This chain connects TRBV19 to TRBJ2-7; 9 nucleotides align to TRBD1. The CDR3 has 15 amino acids. Germline loops: CDR1 LNHDA, CDR2 SQIVND (reference sequence). V shed 5 bases and J 5 bases; nucleotides not matched to a gene: 10.